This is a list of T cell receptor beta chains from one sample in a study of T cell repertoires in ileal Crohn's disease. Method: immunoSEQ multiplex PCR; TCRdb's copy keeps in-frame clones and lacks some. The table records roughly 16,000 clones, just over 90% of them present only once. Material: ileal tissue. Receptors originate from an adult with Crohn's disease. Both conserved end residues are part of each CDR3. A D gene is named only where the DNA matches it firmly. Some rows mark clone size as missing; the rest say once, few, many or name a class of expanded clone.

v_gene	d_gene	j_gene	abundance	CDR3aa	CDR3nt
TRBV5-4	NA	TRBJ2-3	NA	CASSPANTDTQYF	TGTGCCAGCAGCCCCGCTAACACAGATACGCAGTATTTT
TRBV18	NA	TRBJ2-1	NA	CASSDGQGTALHEQFF	TGTGCCAGCTCGGACGGCCAGGGGACGGCTTTGCATGAGCAGTTCTTC
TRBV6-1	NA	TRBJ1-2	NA	CASSERRVQGYGYTF	TGTGCCAGCAGTGAAAGGCGAGTCCAGGGTTATGGCTACACCTTC
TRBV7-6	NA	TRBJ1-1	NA	CASSLGSGRDTEAFF	TGTGCCAGCAGCTTAGGCTCCGGTCGGGACACTGAAGCTTTCTTT
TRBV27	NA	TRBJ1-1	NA	CASRGDLGTEAFF	TGTGCCAGCAGAGGGGACTTGGGCACTGAAGCTTTCTTT
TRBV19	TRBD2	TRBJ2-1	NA	CGSSLGLAGVYNEQFF	TGTGGCAGCTCATTGGGTCTGGCGGGGGTCTACAATGAGCAGTTCTTC
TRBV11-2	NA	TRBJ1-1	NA	CASSPIRRGIAEAFF	TGTGCCAGCAGTCCAATTCGGAGGGGTATCGCTGAAGCTTTCTTT
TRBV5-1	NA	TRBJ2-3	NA	CASSLETSTDTQYF	TGCGCCAGCAGCTTGGAGACTAGCACAGATACGCAGTATTTT
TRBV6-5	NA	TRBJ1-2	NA	CASSYTDSPYGYTF	TGTGCCAGCAGTTACACGGACAGTCCGTATGGCTACACCTTC
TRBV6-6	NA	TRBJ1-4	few	CASSYPSELGDEKLFF	TGTGCCAGCAGTTACCCAAGCGAATTAGGAGATGAAAAACTGTTTTTT
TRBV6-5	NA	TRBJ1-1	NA	CASSYASTGSTEAFF	TGTGCCAGCAGTTACGCCTCCACAGGGAGCACTGAAGCTTTCTTT
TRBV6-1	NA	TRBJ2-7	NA	CASSEMRIHSYEQYF	TGTGCCAGCAGTGAGATGCGGATACACTCCTACGAGCAGTACTTC
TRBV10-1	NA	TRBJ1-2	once	CASKSRDTHHTDYGYTF	TGCGCCAGCAAGTCTCGGGACACGCACCACACGGACTATGGCTACACCTTC
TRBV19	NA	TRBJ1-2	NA	CASSIGYRNYTF	TGTGCCAGTAGTATAGGGTACAGGAACTACACCTTC
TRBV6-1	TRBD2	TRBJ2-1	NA	CASSPSGANEQFF	TGTGCCAGCAGTCCAAGCGGGGCAAATGAGCAGTTCTTC
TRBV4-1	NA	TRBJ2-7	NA	CASSLTDSTYEQYF	TGCGCCAGCAGCTTAACCGACTCAACCTACGAGCAGTACTTC
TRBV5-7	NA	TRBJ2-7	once	CASSLGGGSSYEQYF	TGTGCCAGCAGCTTGGGAGGGGGAAGCTCCTACGAGCAGTACTTC
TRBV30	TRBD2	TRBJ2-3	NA	CAWINGGAMDTQYF	TGTGCCTGGATAAACGGGGGGGCCATGGATACGCAGTATTTT
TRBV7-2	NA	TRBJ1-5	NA	CASSLVPVPYQPQHF	TGTGCCAGCAGCTTGGTGCCAGTTCCGTATCAGCCCCAGCATTTT